This T cell receptor (beta chain) came from a study of breast tumors, draining lymph nodes, adjacent tissues. Broader study findings: Compared with basal-like, luminal-like tumors shared significantly more repertoire with nontumor tissue. Most tumor T cells seemingly derive from lymph node, then expand in tumor.

Breast cancer patients provided tissue from their axillary draining lymph nodes. Per the germline V gene, CDR1 is SGHTA and CDR2 is FQGNSA. V lost 5 bases and J 2 bases, leaving 10 bases between the germline ends. CDR3 size: 13 residues. TCRdb analysed the multiplex PCR reads with MiXCR anew, one entry per CDR3 protein. The data hold roughly 80,000 distinct CDR3 sequences, with roughly 19% observed a single time. This clonotype was picked up many times. Its cognate antigen is unknown. V and J are TRBV7-2 and TRBJ2-7; TRBD2 might be the D (6 bases). The sequence was collected from a female donor with breast cancer. Some clones in this sample may be carry-over from other donors' samples. The source material was axillary lymph node tissue. The CDR3 DNA follows: TGTGCCAGCAGCGTATCTAGCGCCTACGAGCAGTACTTC. Protein sequence: CASSVSSAYEQYF.